These T cell receptor beta chains were read from a single sample in a study of T cells in Graves' hyperthyroidism and ophthalmopathy. TCRdb reanalysed the multiplex PCR reads using MiXCR and keeps one entry per CDR3 protein. The sample contains about 640,000 distinct CDR3 sequences, less than 25% of which appear only once. What was sequenced was blood. Receptor source: a man aged 25-45 years with Graves' ophthalmopathy. The conserved cysteine and the conserved F or W are not part of the CDR3 here.

cdr3_length j_call v_call cdr3_aa
15 TRBJ2-7 TRBV18 ASSPSGSLAGFYEQY
12 TRBJ2-7 TRBV13 ASSLGTATHEQY
13 TRBJ2-3 TRBV28 ASSLDSGTGDTQY
11 TRBJ2-7 TRBV27 ASSFTGDYEQY
12 TRBJ2-1 TRBV6-5 ASSLVDTYNEQF
12 TRBJ1-6 TRBV7-3 ASSTGTSGSPLH
12 TRBJ2-5 TRBV15 ATSREEFQETQY
11 TRBJ1-2 TRBV6-1 ASAGHAVGGYT
11 TRBJ1-1 TRBV10-3 AIRPNDRGQAF
12 TRBJ2-1 TRBV11-3 ASSPHSGTDEQF
13 TRBJ2-5 TRBV25-1 ASSEYGALFGTQY
15 TRBJ2-5 TRBV6-1 ASRQPGLAGVRLTQY
13 TRBJ2-7 TRBV7-8 ASSSSREGNYEQY
12 TRBJ2-2 TRBV19 ASSIDRDTGELF
13 TRBJ2-5 TRBV6-1 ASRLGQGRQETQY
13 TRBJ2-1 TRBV20-1 SAPIGIRSYNEQF
12 TRBJ1-5 TRBV15 ATSASGKGQPQH
13 TRBJ2-1 TRBV4-1 ASSPQQGTHNEQF
13 TRBJ2-3 TRBV5-1 ASSLPGTGVDTQY
14 TRBJ1-6 TRBV30 AWNSLTGSYNSPLH
13 TRBJ1-2 TRBV27 ASSPPQENPYGYT
13 TRBJ2-2 TRBV5-1 ASSLYSPSSEELF
13 TRBJ2-2 TRBV18 ASSPEAENTGELF
12 TRBJ2-7 TRBV10-3 AISESLRGYEQY
10 TRBJ2-4 TRBV12-3/TRBV12-4 ASSRGVNIQY
10 TRBJ2-1 TRBV20-1 SASGYYNEQF
11 TRBJ2-1 TRBV5-1 ASAQDIYNEQF
12 TRBJ2-3 TRBV5-1 ASFGGRSTDTQY
13 TRBJ1-4 TRBV28 ASSLNRAGNEKLF
14 TRBJ2-7 TRBV6-5 ASSYGQVPPMDEQY
12 TRBJ2-7 TRBV28 ASSNTVSSYEQY
12 TRBJ2-7 TRBV29-1 SGLLAGSAYEQY
13 TRBJ2-3 TRBV2 ASIQGASGTDTQY
13 TRBJ2-4 TRBV6-2/TRBV6-3 ASSSSRLAKNIQY
12 TRBJ2-1 TRBV7-2 ASSWDSIGNEQF
14 TRBJ2-7 TRBV20-1 SAGRTGIAGGGEQY
14 TRBJ2-7 TRBV12-3/TRBV12-4 ASSAWNTVEGYEQY
13 TRBJ2-7 TRBV5-1 ASSLNGARGYEQY
12 TRBJ2-3 TRBV15 ATSRDTKAHTQY
11 TRBJ2-4 TRBV29-1 SAGLADKNIQY